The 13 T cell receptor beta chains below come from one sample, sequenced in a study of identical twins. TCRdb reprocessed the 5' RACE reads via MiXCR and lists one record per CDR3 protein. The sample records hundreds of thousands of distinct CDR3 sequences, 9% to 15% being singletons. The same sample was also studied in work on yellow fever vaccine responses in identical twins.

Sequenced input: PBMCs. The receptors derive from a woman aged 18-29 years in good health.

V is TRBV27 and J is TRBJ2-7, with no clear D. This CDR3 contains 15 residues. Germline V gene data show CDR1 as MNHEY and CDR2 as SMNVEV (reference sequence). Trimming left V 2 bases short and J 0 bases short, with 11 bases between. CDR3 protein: CASSLVVGPSYEQYF. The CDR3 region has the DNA TGTGCCAGCAGTTTAGTCGTAGGACCCTCCTACGAGCAGTACTTC.

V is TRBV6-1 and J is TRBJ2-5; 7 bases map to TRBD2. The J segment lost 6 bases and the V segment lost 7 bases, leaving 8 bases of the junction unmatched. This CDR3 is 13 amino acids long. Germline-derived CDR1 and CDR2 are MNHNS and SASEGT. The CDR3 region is CASTGRGIQTQYF. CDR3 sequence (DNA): TGTGCCAGCACTGGGCGGGGGATACAGACCCAGTACTTC.

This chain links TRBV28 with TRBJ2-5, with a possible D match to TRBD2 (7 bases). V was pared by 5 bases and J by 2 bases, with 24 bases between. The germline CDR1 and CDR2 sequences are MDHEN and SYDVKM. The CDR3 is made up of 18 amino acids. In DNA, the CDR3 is TGTGCCAGCAGTCCATACCAGGGGAGGGGACCCCTTCAAGAGACCCAGTACTTC. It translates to CASSPYQGRGPLQETQYF.

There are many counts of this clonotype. This CDR3 reads CASSPWMGTEAFF. The CDR3 DNA sequence: TGTGCCAGCAGCCCTTGGATGGGGACTGAAGCTTTCTTT. The chain combines TRBV5-4 with TRBJ1-1; D is undetermined. The CDR3 runs 13 residues. With 4 bases removed from V and 5 bases from J, the gap between germline ends came to 12 bases. Germline V gene data show CDR1 as SGHNT and CDR2 as YYREEE (reference sequence).

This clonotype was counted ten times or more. CDR3: CASSAGTNTEAFF. The CDR3 bases are TGTGCCAGCAGTGCCGGGACGAACACTGAAGCTTTCTTT. This chain joins TRBV2 and TRBJ1-1; tentatively, D is TRBD1 (5 bases). CDR1 is SNHLY and CDR2 is FYNNEI in the germline V gene. CDR3 size: 13 residues. Trimming shortened V by 4 bases and J by 1 base, and 7 bases separated the two germline ends.

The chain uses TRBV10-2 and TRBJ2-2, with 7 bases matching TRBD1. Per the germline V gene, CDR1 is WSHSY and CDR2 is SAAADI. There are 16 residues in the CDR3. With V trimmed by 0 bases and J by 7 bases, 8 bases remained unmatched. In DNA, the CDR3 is TGCGCCAGCAGTGAGTCGCAGAGGGGGCGCGGCGGGGAGCTGTTTTTT. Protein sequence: CASSESQRGRGGELFF.

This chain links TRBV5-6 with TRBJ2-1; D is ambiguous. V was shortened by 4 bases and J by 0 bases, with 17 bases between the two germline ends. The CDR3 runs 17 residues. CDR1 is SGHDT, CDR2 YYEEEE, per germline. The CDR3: CASSPSLGTGSYNEQFF. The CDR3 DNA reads TGTGCCAGCAGCCCGTCGTTAGGCACTGGCTCCTACAATGAGCAGTTCTTC.

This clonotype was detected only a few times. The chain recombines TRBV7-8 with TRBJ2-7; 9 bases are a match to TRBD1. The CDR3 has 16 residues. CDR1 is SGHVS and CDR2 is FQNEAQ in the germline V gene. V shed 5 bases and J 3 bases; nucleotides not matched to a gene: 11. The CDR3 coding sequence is TGTGCCAGCAGCCCACGGGTGGGACAGGGAAGCTACGAGCAGTACGTC. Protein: CASSPRVGQGSYEQYV.

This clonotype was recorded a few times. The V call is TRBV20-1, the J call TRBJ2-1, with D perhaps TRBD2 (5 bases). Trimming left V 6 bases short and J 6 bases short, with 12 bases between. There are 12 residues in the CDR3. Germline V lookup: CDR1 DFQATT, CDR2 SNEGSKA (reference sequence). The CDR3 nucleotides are TGCAGTGCCCGGACTGACGGCAATGAGCAGTTCTTC. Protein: CSARTDGNEQFF.

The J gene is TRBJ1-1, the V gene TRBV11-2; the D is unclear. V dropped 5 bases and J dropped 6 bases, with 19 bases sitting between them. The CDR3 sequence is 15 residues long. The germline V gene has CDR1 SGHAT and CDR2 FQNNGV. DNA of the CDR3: TGTGCCAGCAGCAGATTAAGGATGGATTGGGCTGAAGCTTTCTTT. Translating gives CASSRLRMDWAEAFF.

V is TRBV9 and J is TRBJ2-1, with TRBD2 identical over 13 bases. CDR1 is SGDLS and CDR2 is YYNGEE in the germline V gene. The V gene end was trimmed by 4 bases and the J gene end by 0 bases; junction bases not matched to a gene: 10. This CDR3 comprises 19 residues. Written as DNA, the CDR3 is TGTGCCAGCAGCTCTGGACTAGCGGGAGCCTCGAGCTCCTACAATGAGCAGTTCTTC. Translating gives CASSSGLAGASSSYNEQFF.

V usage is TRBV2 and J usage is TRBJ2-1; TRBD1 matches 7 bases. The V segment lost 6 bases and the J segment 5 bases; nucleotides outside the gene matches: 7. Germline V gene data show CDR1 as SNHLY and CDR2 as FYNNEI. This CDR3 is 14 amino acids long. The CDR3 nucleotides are TGTGCCAGCAGGGTTGGGACAGAGAACAATGAGCAGTTCTTC. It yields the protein CASRVGTENNEQFF.

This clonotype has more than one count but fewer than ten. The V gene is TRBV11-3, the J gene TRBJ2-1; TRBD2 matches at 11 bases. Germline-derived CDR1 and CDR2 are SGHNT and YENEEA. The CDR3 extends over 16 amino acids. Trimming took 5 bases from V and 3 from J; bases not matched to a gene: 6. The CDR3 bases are TGTGCCAGCAGCATATTAGCGGGAGGGATCTACAATGAGCAGTTCTTC. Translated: CASSILAGGIYNEQFF.